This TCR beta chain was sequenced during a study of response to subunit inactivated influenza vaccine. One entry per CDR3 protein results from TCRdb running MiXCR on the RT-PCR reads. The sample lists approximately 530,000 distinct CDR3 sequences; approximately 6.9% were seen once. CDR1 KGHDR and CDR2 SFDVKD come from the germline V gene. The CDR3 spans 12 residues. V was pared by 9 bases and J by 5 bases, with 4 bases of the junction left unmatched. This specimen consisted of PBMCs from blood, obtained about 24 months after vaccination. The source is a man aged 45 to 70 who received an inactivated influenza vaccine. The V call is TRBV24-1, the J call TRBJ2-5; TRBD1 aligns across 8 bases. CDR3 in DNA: TGTGCCACCGCAGGGGGCGATGAGACCCAGTACTTC. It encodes CATAGGDETQYF.